The clone carrying this T cell receptor (beta chain) was counted many times. This sample was taken from a study of Graves' ophthalmopathy and Graves' hyperthyroidism. Researchers took RNA transcripts and amplified TCR beta CDR3 regions from them. RT-PCR in the first round used HTBI primers; a second-round multiplex PCR followed. A single record per CDR3 protein comes from TCRdb applying MiXCR to the multiplex PCR reads. The sample has under 350,000 distinct CDR3 sequences; about a sixth are singletons. V trimming: 5 bases; J trimming: 6 bases; junction bases outside the gene matches: 18. The CDR3 length is 18 residues. The germline gives CDR1 SGHAT, CDR2 FQNNGV. Orbital computed tomography, together with clinical symptoms, serum thyroxine, TRAb and thyroid ultrasound, was used for diagnosis. A 10 ml volume of fresh peripheral blood provided the PBMCs.

The specimen sequenced was peripheral blood. The sequence was obtained from an adult man with Graves' ophthalmopathy. The V call is TRBV11-2, the J call TRBJ2-7; the match to TRBD2 covers 11 bases. The CDR3 DNA reads as TGTGCCAGCAGCCGGGCCCTAACTAGCGGGAGAAGCCGGCCCGAGCAGTACTTC. Protein sequence: CASSRALTSGRSRPEQYF.